These 13 T cell receptor beta chains originate from one sample sequenced in a study of long-term antiretroviral therapy in people with HIV. An immunoSEQ assay, version v3.0, was performed at survey level. This table comes from immunoSEQ multiplex PCR, and its TCRdb copy is limited to in-frame clones, with some not included. The data show approximately 23,000 clones, approximately 85% seen once. The source material was unsorted PBMCs, sampled 1.5 years after starting antiretroviral therapy. All receptors come from a man aged 25-45 years with HIV.

The gene calls are TRBV28 and TRBJ1-3; 8 bases align to TRBD1. Per germline, CDR1 MDHEN and CDR2 SYDVKM. There are 16 residues in the CDR3. With 1 base clipped from V and 4 bases from J, the junction kept 6 bases outside the gene matches. The CDR3 nucleotides read TGTGCCAGCAGTTTATTTGGCAGGGGGCTGGGAAACACCATATATTTT. Translation gives CASSLFGRGLGNTIYF.

This chain joins TRBV5-1 and TRBJ2-1, with TRBD2 matching 10 bases. The CDR3 covers 17 residues. J gave up 5 bases and V 1 base, and 9 bases lay outside the gene matches. CDR1 is SGHRS, CDR2 YFSETQ, per germline. CDR3 loop: CASSLFPLAGPDNEQFF. CDR3 in DNA: TGCGCCAGCAGCTTGTTCCCACTAGCGGGACCGGACAATGAGCAGTTCTTC.

V is TRBV29-1 and J is TRBJ1-1; perhaps TRBD1 as D (6 bases). From germline, CDR1 is SQVTM and CDR2 ANQGSEA. V lost 3 bases and J lost 12, with 17 bases in between. This CDR3 is built from 12 residues. The CDR3 protein is CSVDGGLTSTFF. CDR3 nucleotide sequence: TGCAGCGTTGATGGGGGGCTTACCTCAACTTTCTTT.

V is TRBV10-3 and J is TRBJ2-2; D is perhaps TRBD1 or TRBD2 (6 bases each). The germline V and J ends were trimmed by 7 bases and 2 bases, with 11 bases remaining between them. There are 14 residues in the CDR3. The germline V gene has CDR1 ENHRY and CDR2 SYGVKD. CDR3 nucleotide sequence: TGTGCCATCAAGGGGGAGGTCAACACCGGGGAGCTGTTTTTT. Protein product: CAIKGEVNTGELFF.

The chain has TRBV7-9 and TRBJ2-1; D might be TRBD1 (5 bases). Germline V CDR1 and CDR2: SEHNR, FQNEAQ (reference sequence). The CDR3 loop spans 13 amino acids. Trimming took off 1 base at V and 13 bases at J, with 14 bases between the two ends. The CDR3 loop reads CASSLDSQGLQFF. As DNA, the CDR3 is TGTGCCAGCAGCTTAGATAGTCAGGGCCTACAGTTCTTC.

This chain joins TRBV11-2 and TRBJ2-7, with D uncertain. Germline assignment: CDR1 SGHAT and CDR2 FQNNGV. V was trimmed by 0 bases and J by 7 bases, leaving 4 bases between them. There are 11 residues in the CDR3. CDR3 nucleotide sequence: TGTGCCAGCAGCTTAGAGCCAGAGCAGTACTTC. This translates into CASSLEPEQYF.

The CDR3 is CASSPDNEQFF. CDR3 coding DNA: TGCGCCAGCAGCCCAGACAATGAGCAGTTCTTC. The chain links TRBV5-1 to TRBJ2-1; no firm D call. The V gene lost 4 bases and the J gene lost 5 bases, with 4 bases spanning the gap. Germline V gene sequence: CDR1 SGHRS, CDR2 YFSETQ. The CDR3 runs to 11 residues.

The chain couples TRBV30 to TRBJ2-3, with 10 bases identical to TRBD2. Trimming cost V 4 bases and J 4 bases; bases outside gene matches: 8. The CDR3 consists of 15 residues. Per the germline V gene, CDR1 is GTSNPN and CDR2 is SVGIG (reference sequence). The CDR3: CAWKILAGWADTQYF. The CDR3 bases are TGTGCCTGGAAGATACTAGCGGGGTGGGCAGATACGCAGTATTTT.

The chain employs TRBV5-1 and TRBJ2-7; the D gene is possibly TRBD1 (6 bases). V lost 4 bases and J lost 7, with 18 bases in between. The V gene's germline CDR1 is SGHRS and CDR2 YFSETQ. The CDR3 sequence is 14 residues long. For the CDR3, the DNA is TGCGCCAGCAGCCCGACAGGCCGAGTCTGGGAGCAGTACTTC. Its protein product is CASSPTGRVWEQYF.

This clone was picked up one time. The rearrangement joins TRBV18 to TRBJ2-5; D gene uncertain. V shed 4 bases and J shed 2 bases, with 8 bases lying between them. The CDR3 is 13 amino acids. Germline-derived CDR1 and CDR2 are KGHSH and LQKENI. The CDR3 reads CASSREGQETQYF. In DNA, the CDR3 is TGTGCCAGCTCACGTGAAGGACAAGAGACCCAGTACTTC. The entire variable domain, with the rest obtained from reference TRBV18 and TRBJ2-5, is as follows: NAGVMQNPRHLVRRRGQEARLRCSPMKGHSHVYWYRQLPEEGLKFMVYLQKENIIDESGMPKERFSAEFPKEGPSILRIQQVVRGDSAAYFCASSREGQETQYFGPGTRLLVL.

The table lists this clone with a few counts. The chain carries TRBV15 and TRBJ2-6, with 8 bases aligning to TRBD1. CDR1 and CDR2 (germline): LNHNV, YYDKDF (reference sequence). This CDR3 comprises 17 residues. The trim removed 0 bases at V and 3 bases at J, leaving 4 bases unmatched. The CDR3 loop is CATSRDYDRGGANVLTF. In nucleotides, the CDR3 is TGTGCCACCAGCAGAGACTACGACAGGGGTGGGGCCAACGTCCTGACTTTC.

Only one count was recorded for this clone. CDR3 residues: CASSSVTDTQYF. In DNA form, the CDR3 reads TGTGCCAGCAGTTCCGTCACAGATACGCAGTATTTT. This chain connects TRBV27 to TRBJ2-3, with no clear D. V shed 4 bases and J shed 2 bases, with 4 bases lying between them. The CDR3 loop spans 12 amino acids. Germline loops: CDR1 MNHEY, CDR2 SMNVEV (reference sequence).

The chain is built from TRBV6-5 and TRBJ1-2; TRBD1 is a possible D gene (5 bases). The CDR3 is made up of 15 amino acids. The V end lost 4 bases, the J end lost 4 bases, and 16 bases lay between the germline ends. Germline lookup yields CDR1 MNHEY and CDR2 SVGAGI. The CDR3 DNA reads TGTGCCAGCAGTTTAACCCTCCAGGGTGCCTATGGCTACACCTTC. As protein: CASSLTLQGAYGYTF.